This TCR beta chain was identified during a study of metastatic and nonmetastatic thyroid tumors. The overall study: Malignant and benign thyroid patients had repertoires compared in peripheral blood and tumor or nodule tissue. Study results and caveats: Relative to benign nodules, malignant thyroid tumors were reportedly characterized by significantly elevated TCR beta diversity in blood and tumor.

This clone was detected a few times. Its antigen is undetermined. The CDR3 has 12 amino acids. V gave up 8 bases and J gave up 8 bases, with 15 bases separating them. The germline gives CDR1 MDHEN, CDR2 SYDVKM. Not a single patient had been given any form of treatment at any point before undergoing thyroid surgery. Methods used by the authors: Between-group CDR3 differences, defined by clinicopathological status, yielded a distant-metastasis classifier for papillary thyroid cancer. TCRdb re-clonotyped the PCR reads through MiXCR. These V and J calls derive from TCRdb rather than the authors' analysis. Found here are 55,000 or so clones, roughly a sixth of them singletons; the top ten hold approximately 3.1%.

Source material: blood. This chain links TRBV28 with TRBJ1-2; D is unresolved. This TCR was recovered from a female donor with papillary thyroid cancer or a benign thyroid nodule (not recorded which). Some clones in this sample may be carry-over from other donors' samples. The CDR3 loop is CASATTQQGYTF. CDR3 nucleotide sequence: TGTGCCAGCGCGACAACCCAACAGGGCTACACCTTC.